This T cell receptor beta chain came from a study of blood T cell repertoires in COVID-19. At the level of the study: Collection of acute and convalescent COVID-19 samples took place in the United States, Italy and Spain.

CDR3 length: 15 amino acids. Germline lookup yields CDR1 SGHAT and CDR2 FQNNGV. Trimming pared 0 bases from V and 5 bases from J, leaving 10 bases between. The protocol was immunoSEQ multiplex PCR, while the TCRdb copy is restricted to in-frame clones and leaves out a portion. The sample includes more than 200,000 clones, around 83% seen only once; the top ten take 8.9%. The specimen was peripheral blood. This clonotype originated in an elderly man with acute or convalescent COVID-19. The chain employs TRBV11-2 and TRBJ2-2; possible D gene TRBD1, 6 bases. CDR3: CASSLEGRGTGELFF. The DNA of the CDR3 is TGTGCCAGCAGCTTAGAAGGCAGGGGAACCGGGGAGCTGTTTTTT.